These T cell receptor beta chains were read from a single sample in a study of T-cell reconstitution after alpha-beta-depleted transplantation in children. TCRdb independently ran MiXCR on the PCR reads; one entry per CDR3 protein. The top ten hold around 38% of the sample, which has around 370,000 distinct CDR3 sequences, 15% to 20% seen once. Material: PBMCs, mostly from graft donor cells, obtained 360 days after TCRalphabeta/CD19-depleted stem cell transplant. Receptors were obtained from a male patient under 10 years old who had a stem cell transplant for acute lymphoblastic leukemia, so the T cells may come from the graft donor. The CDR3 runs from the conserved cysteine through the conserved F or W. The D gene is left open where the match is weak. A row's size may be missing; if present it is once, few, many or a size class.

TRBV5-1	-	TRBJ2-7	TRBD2	TGCGCCAGCAAGCTTTCGGGAGGCCCCTACGAGCAGTACTTC	CASKLSGGPYEQYF
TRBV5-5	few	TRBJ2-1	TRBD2	TGTGCCAGCAGCTTGGCCTTGGGGCGGGGGTCCTACAATGAGCAGTTCTTC	CASSLALGRGSYNEQFF
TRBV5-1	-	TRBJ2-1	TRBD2	TGCGCCAGCAGCTTGGGTACGGCGGGAGTAGCCTACAATGAGCAGTTCTTC	CASSLGTAGVAYNEQFF
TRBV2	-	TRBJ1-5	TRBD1	TGTGCCAGCAGTGGGCAGGGGGCGCGCAATCAGCCCCAGCATTTT	CASSGQGARNQPQHF
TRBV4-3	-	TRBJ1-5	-	TGCGCCAGCAGCCAAGACTACGTAACCGTGAATCAGCCCCAGCATTTT	CASSQDYVTVNQPQHF
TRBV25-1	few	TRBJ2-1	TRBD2	TGTGCCAGCAGTGCCTATCGGACTAGCGGGAGGGTCCGTTCCTACAATGAGCAGTTCTTC	CASSAYRTSGRVRSYNEQFF
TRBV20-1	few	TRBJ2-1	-	TGCAGTGCTAGCATAGACTGGTACAATGAGCAGTTCTTC	CSASIDWYNEQFF
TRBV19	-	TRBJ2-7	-	TGTGCCAGTAGTATGCGCCAGTCCTACGAGCAGTACTTC	CASSMRQSYEQYF
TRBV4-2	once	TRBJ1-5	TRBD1	TGTGCCAGCAGCCAAGTGGACAGGTTTAATCAGCCCCAGCATTTT	CASSQVDRFNQPQHF
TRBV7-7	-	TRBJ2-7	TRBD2	TGTGCTAGCAGCTTAGTGAGGGGCGGGAGGGCCTTCTACGAGCAGTACTTC	CASSLVRGGRAFYEQYF
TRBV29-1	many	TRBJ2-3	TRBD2	TGCAGCGTTGGACTAGCGGGATTGTTGGGCACAGATACGCAGTATTTT	CSVGLAGLLGTDTQYF
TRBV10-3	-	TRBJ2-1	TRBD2	TGTGCCATCAGCCCTTATTCTAGCGGCAATGAGCAGTTCTTC	CAISPYSSGNEQFF
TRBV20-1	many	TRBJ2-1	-	TGCAGTGCTCCCTCCGGGCGGAACTATAATCAGCAGTTCTTC	CSAPSGRNYNQQFF
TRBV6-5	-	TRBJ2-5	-	TGTGCCAGCAGTTACGGCGGACAGACGGAGACCCAGTACTTC	CASSYGGQTETQYF
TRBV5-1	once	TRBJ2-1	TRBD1	TGCGCCACCTCACAGGGGGACGGCGGTGAGCAGTTCTTC	CATSQGDGGEQFF
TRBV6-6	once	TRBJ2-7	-	TGTGCCAGCAGTTCCGAAGTCACCTACGAGCAGTACTTC	CASSSEVTYEQYF
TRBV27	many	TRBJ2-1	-	TGTGCCAGCAGTTTAGTAGCCTCCAGGGTTGGAGAGCAGTTCTTC	CASSLVASRVGEQFF
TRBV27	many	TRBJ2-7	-	TGTGCCAGCAGCACAACAGGGAGGGGTGAGCAGTACTTC	CASSTTGRGEQYF
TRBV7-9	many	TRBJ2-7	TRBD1	TGTGCCAGCAGCTTATGGGACAGACCCTACGAGCAGTACTTC	CASSLWDRPYEQYF
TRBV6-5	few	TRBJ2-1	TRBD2	TGTGCCAGCAGTTACTACCTAGCGGGGGGAACCTACAATGAGCAGTTCTTC	CASSYYLAGGTYNEQFF
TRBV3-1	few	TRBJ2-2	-	TGTGCCAGCAGCCTCCCTAGGGGCGGTGCGAACACCGGGGAGCTGTTTTTT	CASSLPRGGANTGELFF
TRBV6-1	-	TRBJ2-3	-	TGTGCCAGCAGCAGTTTAAACACCGGGACTACGCAGTATTTT	CASSSLNTGTTQYF
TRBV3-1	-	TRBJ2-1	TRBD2	TGTGCCAGCAGCCAAGTATACGCGGGAGGGCCGGATGAGCAGTTCTTC	CASSQVYAGGPDEQFF
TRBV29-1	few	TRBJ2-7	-	TGCAGCATAGGCCTCTTCGGAGGGGCGAACGAGCAGTACTTC	CSIGLFGGANEQYF
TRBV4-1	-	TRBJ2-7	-	TGCGCCAGCAGCCAAGGGTCAAGGCCTAGCGCCTACGAGCAGTACTTC	CASSQGSRPSAYEQYF
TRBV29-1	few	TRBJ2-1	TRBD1	TGCAGCGTTGACCCGGACAGGACGAATGAGCAGTTCTTC	CSVDPDRTNEQFF
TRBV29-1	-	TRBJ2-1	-	TGCAGCGTTGAGGGCAGTAGCACCTACAATGAGCAGTTCTTC	CSVEGSSTYNEQFF
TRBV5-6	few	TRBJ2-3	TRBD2	TGTGCCAGCAGCTTGCCGCTAGCGGGTCGACACACAGATACGCAGTATTTT	CASSLPLAGRHTDTQYF
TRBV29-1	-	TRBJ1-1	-	TGCAGCGGGGTACAGGGCCTGAACACTGAAGCTTTCTTT	CSGVQGLNTEAFF
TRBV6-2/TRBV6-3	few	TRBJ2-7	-	TGTGCCAGCAGTTACGGGGAGAGGAGCTCCTACGAGCAGTACTTC	CASSYGERSSYEQYF
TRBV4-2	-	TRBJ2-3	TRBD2	TGTGCCAGCAGCCAAGTCGTCGCACTTGTCGGGAGGACAGATACGCAGTATTTT	CASSQVVALVGRTDTQYF
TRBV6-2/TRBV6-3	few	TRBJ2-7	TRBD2	TGTGCCAGCAGTTATAGGCGGGAGAGGAACGAGCAGTACTTC	CASSYRRERNEQYF
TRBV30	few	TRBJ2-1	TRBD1	TGTGCCTGGAGTAATACGGGACAGCTCATCAATGAGCAGTTCTTC	CAWSNTGQLINEQFF
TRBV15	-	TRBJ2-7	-	TGTGCCACCAGCAGAGAGGCTTTCCGATACCCCTACGAGCAGTACTTC	CATSREAFRYPYEQYF
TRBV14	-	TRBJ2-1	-	TGTGCCAGCAGCCAGGCCGGAGAGCAGTTCTTC	CASSQAGEQFF
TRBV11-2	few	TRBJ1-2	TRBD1	TGTGCCAGCAGCTTAGATCCTTTAGGGGGCCGGTATGGCTACACCTTC	CASSLDPLGGRYGYTF
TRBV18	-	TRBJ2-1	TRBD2	TGTGCCAGCTCACAGGGACTAGCGGAGACTATCTACAATGAGCAGTTCTTC	CASSQGLAETIYNEQFF
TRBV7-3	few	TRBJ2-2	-	TGTGCCAGCAGCCGCCGCACAGGGTCGAACACCGGGGAGCTGTTTTTT	CASSRRTGSNTGELFF
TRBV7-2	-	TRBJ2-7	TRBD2	TGTGCCAGCAGCTCGGGACTAGCGCTCTACGAGCAGTACTTC	CASSSGLALYEQYF
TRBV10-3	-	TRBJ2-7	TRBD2	TGTGCCATCAGTTCTTTCGAAACTAGCGGCGCCTACGAGCAGTACTTC	CAISSFETSGAYEQYF
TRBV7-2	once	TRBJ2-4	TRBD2	TGTGCCAGCAGCTTAGCGGGGCTAGCGGGTATGAGGTACTTC	CASSLAGLAGMRYF
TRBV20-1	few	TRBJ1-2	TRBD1	TGCAGTGCTAGTAGGGGGACAGAAGGCTACACCTTC	CSASRGTEGYTF
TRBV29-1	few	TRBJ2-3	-	TGCAGCGTCCCTGGGGCAGGGAATAGGGATACGCAGTATTTT	CSVPGAGNRDTQYF
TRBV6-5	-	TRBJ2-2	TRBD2	TGTGCCAGCAGTTACTCGGCCGGCTCTCCCGGGGGGACCGGGGAGCTGTTTTTT	CASSYSAGSPGGTGELFF
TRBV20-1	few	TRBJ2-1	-	TGCAGTGCTAGAGATGGCGACGGGGGCTCCTACAATGAGCAGTTCTTC	CSARDGDGGSYNEQFF
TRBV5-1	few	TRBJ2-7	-	TGCGCCAGCAGCCCGTCGACAGAGAGCTACGAGCAGTACTTC	CASSPSTESYEQYF
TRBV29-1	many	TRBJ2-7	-	TGCAGCGTTGCGGACACCCACTACGAGCAGTACTTC	CSVADTHYEQYF
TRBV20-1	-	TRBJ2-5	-	TGCAGCGCCAAAAGAGAAGAGACCCAGTACTTC	CSAKREETQYF
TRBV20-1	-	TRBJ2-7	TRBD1	TGCAGTGCTAGGAAGGACAGGGGGCGAGGAACTCTCTCACTCTACGAGCAGTACTTC	CSARKDRGRGTLSLYEQYF
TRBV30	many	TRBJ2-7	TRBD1	TGTGCCTGGTCGACAGGGAACCACGAGCAGTACTTC	CAWSTGNHEQYF
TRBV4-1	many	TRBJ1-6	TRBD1	TGCGCCAGCAGCCAGGTGGCCCCGACAGGGAGGAATTCACCCCTCCACTTT	CASSQVAPTGRNSPLHF
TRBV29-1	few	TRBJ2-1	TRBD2	TGCAGCGTTGGGGGGACTAGCGGGAATGAGCAGTTCTTC	CSVGGTSGNEQFF
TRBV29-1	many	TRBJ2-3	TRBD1	TGCAGCGTCAGGACAGGGGTCTCTAGCACAGATACGCAGTATTTT	CSVRTGVSSTDTQYF
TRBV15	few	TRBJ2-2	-	TGTGCCACCAGCAGACAGGGGGGGAACACCGGGGAGCTGTTTTTT	CATSRQGGNTGELFF
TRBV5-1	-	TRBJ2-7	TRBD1	TGCGCCAGCAGCTTGTTTGGGACAGGGGACGAGCAGTACTTC	CASSLFGTGDEQYF
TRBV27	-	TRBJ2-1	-	TGTGCCAGCAACACGACGCCGAATGAGCAGTTCTTC	CASNTTPNEQFF
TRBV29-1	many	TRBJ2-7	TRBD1	TGCAGCGTTGAGGGCCCAGGACAGGGGTTGAACGAGCAGTACTTC	CSVEGPGQGLNEQYF
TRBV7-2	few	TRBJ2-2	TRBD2	TGTGCCAGCAGCATAGACCCGGGGAGGGTCACCGGGGAGCTGTTTTTT	CASSIDPGRVTGELFF
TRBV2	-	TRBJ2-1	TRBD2	TGTGCCAGCAGTGAAGGGGGACTAGCGTTCTACAATGAGCAGTTCTTC	CASSEGGLAFYNEQFF
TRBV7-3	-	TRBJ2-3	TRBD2	TGTGCCAGCAGCATTCACAATGGGGATGGACTAGCGAGAGGTCCTAGCACAGATACGCAGTATTTT	CASSIHNGDGLARGPSTDTQYF